These 23 T cell receptor beta chains were sequenced from one sample in a study of metastatic and nonmetastatic thyroid tumors. TCRdb ran MiXCR on the PCR reads. The top ten hold about an eighth of the sample, which has about 12,000 clones, approximately 35% seen once. Before thyroid surgery, none of the patients had received any treatment. Sequencing was carried out using tumor tissue. The receptors shown here come from a female donor with papillary thyroid cancer or a benign thyroid nodule (not recorded which). Some clones in this sample may be carry-over from other donors' samples.

The V and J genes are TRBV5-1 and TRBJ2-2; D not certain. CDR3 length: 15 amino acids. CDR1 is SGHRS and CDR2 is YFSETQ in the germline V gene. V lost 2 bases to trimming and J lost 0 bases, with 8 bases between them. The CDR3 loop reads CASSFLQPNTGELFF. The DNA for the CDR3 is TGCGCCAGCAGCTTTTTACAGCCGAACACCGGGGAGCTGTTTTTT.

CDR3 nucleotide sequence: TGCAGTGCTAGATCCCCCAGCGGGAGGGCCGACTACGAGCAGTACTTC. Its protein product is CSARSPSGRADYEQYF. The rearrangement joins TRBV20-1 to TRBJ2-7; the match to TRBD2 covers 10 bases. The V gene's germline CDR1 is DFQATT and CDR2 SNEGSKA (reference sequence). This CDR3 is 16 amino acids long. The V and J ends lost 2 bases and 3 bases, in that order; junction bases with no gene match: 10.

This clone was observed a handful of times. This chain links TRBV6-5 with TRBJ2-2; TRBD2 might be the D (6 bases). CDR3 length: 16 residues. Germline CDR1 is MNHEY and CDR2 is SVGAGI. V was shortened by 4 bases and J by 7 bases, with 19 bases between the two germline ends. Here the CDR3 reads CASSFYRDFMVGELFF. The DNA for the CDR3 is TGTGCCAGCAGTTTCTACCGGGACTTCATGGTCGGGGAGCTGTTTTTT.

The table lists this clone with a few counts. CDR3 coding DNA: TGTGCCAGCAGCCTCCCGGGACTACCCCCTGGATCGGAGTTCTTC. Protein product: CASSLPGLPPGSEFF. The V gene is TRBV7-8, the J gene TRBJ2-1; 7 bases agree with TRBD2. Trimming cost V 5 bases and J 14 bases; bases outside gene matches: 18. Germline loops: CDR1 SGHVS, CDR2 FQNEAQ. The CDR3 runs to 15 residues.

This clone was seen more than once but under ten times. V and J are TRBV6-1 and TRBJ2-1; TRBD2 matches 9 bases. After removal of 6 bases from V and 6 bases from J, the junction contained 6 bases not matched to a gene. Germline V gene sequence: CDR1 MNHNS, CDR2 SASEGT. The length of the CDR3 is 14 residues. The CDR3 region has the DNA TGTGCCAGCAGCGTAGCGGGAGAGGTCAATGAGCAGTTCTTC. The encoded protein is CASSVAGEVNEQFF.

This clone was picked up a small number of times. At one of its ends the junction is not consistent with the germline gene, which may arise from a read error. The chain carries TRBV2 and TRBJ1-6, with D perhaps TRBD1 (5 bases). Germline CDR1 SNHLY, CDR2 FYNNEI. The CDR3 length is 14 residues. In DNA, the CDR3 is TGTGCCAGCAGGCCGGACATAAATAATTCACACCTCCACTTT. Its translation is CASRPDINNSHLHF.

This clone qualifies as medium-sized. The chain employs TRBV4-2 and TRBJ2-3; TRBD2 matches at 14 bases. The germline V gene has CDR1 LGHNA and CDR2 YNFKEQ. This CDR3 has 18 amino acids. The V gene end was trimmed by 2 bases and the J gene end by 0 bases; junction bases not matched to a gene: 4. The CDR3 spells CASSQYGTSGGSTDTQYF. In DNA, the CDR3 is TGTGCCAGCAGCCAATACGGGACTAGCGGGGGAAGCACAGATACGCAGTATTTT.

This chain connects TRBV3-1 to TRBJ2-7; the D gene could be TRBD1 or TRBD2 (5 bases each). CDR3 length: 15 residues. Deletions cut 1 base from V and 0 bases from J, with 10 bases between. Germline lookup yields CDR1 LGHDT and CDR2 YNNKEL (reference sequence). DNA for the CDR3: TGTGCCAGCAGCCAAGGAGGGGCGACCTCCTACGAGCAGTACTTC. This sequence encodes CASSQGGATSYEQYF.

The chain links TRBV9 to TRBJ2-3; the D gene could be TRBD1 or TRBD2 (5 bases each). The V and J ends lost 1 base and 1 base respectively, with 19 bases between them. Looked up from germline, CDR1 is SGDLS and CDR2 is YYNGEE. This CDR3 is 18 amino acids long. The CDR3 DNA is TGTGCCAGCAGCGTATGTCCTAGCTGGGGCCTGCGCACAGATACGCAGTATTTT. Translating gives CASSVCPSWGLRTDTQYF.

Ten or more counts support this clone. The chain employs TRBV3-1 and TRBJ1-5; 7 positions agree with TRBD1. The CDR3 totals 14 residues. Germline V CDR1 and CDR2: LGHDT, YNNKEL (reference sequence). V trimming: 0 bases; J trimming: 11 bases; junction bases outside the gene matches: 7. In DNA, the CDR3 is TGTGCCAGCAGCCAAGACAGCCGGGGACAGTCCCAGCATTTT. It yields the protein CASSQDSRGQSQHF.

Concerning this clone: The identical CDR3 is also encoded by other nucleotide sequences in the sample. The V call is TRBV7-2, the J call TRBJ2-7; the D gene could be TRBD1 or TRBD2 (5 bases each). The CDR3 totals 14 residues. Germline V gene data show CDR1 as SGHTA and CDR2 as FQGNSA. Between the trimmed V and J ends, which lost 5 bases and 2 bases, there was a span of 13 bases. In nucleotides, the CDR3 is TGTGCCAGCAGCCCGGGGCTAGCTCCCTACGAGCAGTACTTC. Translation gives CASSPGLAPYEQYF.

This clone was observed many times. The rearrangement links TRBV5-1 to TRBJ2-3, with TRBD2 matching over 7 bases. The CDR3 loop spans 14 amino acids. Trimming cost V 4 bases and J 5 bases; bases outside gene matches: 7. Germline CDR1 is SGHRS and CDR2 is YFSETQ. The CDR3 DNA sequence: TGCGCCAGCAGCCCGGGACTATCCCAAGATACGCAGTATTTT. As protein: CASSPGLSQDTQYF.

This clone was seen only a few times. This sequence joins TRBV4-1 and TRBJ2-2; no reliable D call. V lost 3 bases and J 0 bases, leaving 5 bases between the germline ends. CDR3 size: 14 residues. Germline loops: CDR1 MGHRA, CDR2 YSYEKL. CDR3 nucleotides: TGCGCCAGCAGCCAGAACACGAACACCGGGGAGCTGTTTTTT. Protein product: CASSQNTNTGELFF.

This clone was recorded many times. The V gene is TRBV19, the J gene TRBJ2-3; 10 positions match TRBD2. The CDR3 is 14 amino acids. The V and J ends lost 7 bases and 0 bases, in that order; junction bases with no gene match: 1. Germline V gene data show CDR1 as LNHDA and CDR2 as SQIVND (reference sequence). DNA of the CDR3: TGTGCCAGTAAACTAGCGGGAAGCACAGATACGCAGTATTTT. Its protein product is CASKLAGSTDTQYF.

This clone was detected ten times or more. The chain recombines TRBV13 with TRBJ1-1; no definite D call. Trimming removed 5 bases at V and 6 bases at J, with 7 bases between. This CDR3 has 11 amino acids. Germline assignment: CDR1 PRHDT and CDR2 FYEKMQ (reference sequence). DNA for the CDR3: TGTGCCAGCAGCCCCCAGGCTGAAGCTTTCTTT. Protein: CASSPQAEAFF.

The chain joins TRBV19 to TRBJ2-7, with D hard to call. The CDR3 contains 15 residues. Germline lookup yields CDR1 LNHDA and CDR2 SQIVND (reference sequence). Between the trimmed V and J ends, which lost 1 base and 4 bases, there was a span of 14 bases. The CDR3 coding sequence is TGTGCCAGTAGTATAGCGGAAGGGCCCTCGTACGAGCAGTACTTC. It codes for CASSIAEGPSYEQYF.

This clone was seen more than once but under ten times. This may arise from a read error, as a much more abundant clone is one base away. The chain links TRBV6-2 or TRBV6-3 to TRBJ2-5, with D maybe TRBD2 (6 bases). The CDR3 extends over 18 amino acids. Germline V gene data show CDR1 as MNHEY and CDR2 as SVGEGT. CDR3: CASSYGQGGGLGRETHYF. In nucleotides, the CDR3 is TGTGCCAGCAGTTACGGCCAAGGAGGTGGGCTAGGACGGGAGACCCATTACTTC.

This clone counts as medium-sized (0.01 to 0.1%). The chain has TRBV4-2 and TRBJ2-2; 8 bases line up with TRBD1. CDR3 length equals 16 residues. CDR1 and CDR2 (germline): LGHNA, YNFKEQ. J was trimmed by 5 bases and V by 4 bases; bases with no gene match: 9. CDR3 DNA sequence: TGTGCCAGCAGCCTGGACAGGGAATTTGGGACCGGGGAGCTGTTTTTT. Translation gives CASSLDREFGTGELFF.

This clone is judged medium-sized (0.01 to 0.1%). V is TRBV29-1 and J is TRBJ2-5; D possibly uses TRBD1 or TRBD2 (6 bases each). In germline, CDR1 is SQVTM, CDR2 ANQGSEA. The CDR3 totals 14 residues. Trimming removed 5 bases from V and 5 bases from J, with 18 bases in between. The CDR3, as DNA: TGCAGCGTTAGGGGGGCCCAGGTCTGGGAGACCCAGTACTTC. Protein sequence: CSVRGAQVWETQYF. The whole variable domain, remainder taken from reference TRBV29-1 and TRBJ2-5, is SAVISQKPSRDICQRGTSLTIQCQVDSQVTMMFWYRQQPGQSLTLIATANQGSEATYESGFVIDKFPISRPNLTFSTLTVSNMSPEDSSIYLCSVRGAQVWETQYFGPGTRLLVL.

J is TRBJ2-3 and V is TRBV11-2; D unresolved. CDR1 is SGHAT, CDR2 FQNNGV, per germline. Trimming removed 5 bases from V and 3 bases from J, with 18 bases in between. CDR3 length equals 16 residues. CDR3 in DNA: TGTGCCAGCAGCATAGGCGTGACAATCACGACAGATACGCAGTATTTT. Encoded protein: CASSIGVTITTDTQYF.

CDR3 protein: CASSYSEVGGTNYGYTF. DNA for the CDR3: TGTGCCAGCAGTTACTCGGAGGTGGGCGGGACTAACTATGGCTACACCTTC. This chain connects TRBV6-6 to TRBJ1-2; D is unresolved. Trimming removed 0 bases from V and 0 bases from J, with 14 bases in between. Germline CDR1 is MNHNY and CDR2 is SVGAGI (reference sequence). CDR3 length equals 17 residues.

This chain connects TRBV6-1 to TRBJ2-7; 10 bases align to TRBD2. CDR1 and CDR2 from the germline V gene are MNHNS and SASEGT. The V and J ends lost 4 bases and 3 bases, in that order; junction bases with no gene match: 6. This CDR3 region has 15 residues. The CDR3 protein is CASSVGTSVNYEQYF. As DNA, the CDR3 is TGTGCCAGCAGTGTGGGGACTAGCGTTAACTACGAGCAGTACTTC.

Judged by abundance, this clone is medium-sized. The CDR3 protein is CASSSLAGGPNEQFF. Here the CDR3 DNA reads TGTGCCAGCAGCTCCCTAGCGGGGGGGCCCAATGAGCAGTTCTTC. V and J are TRBV7-3 and TRBJ2-1; 12 nucleotides match TRBD2. The germline V gene encodes CDR1 SGHTA and CDR2 FQGTGA. Unmatched junction bases numbered 4, after V lost 4 bases and J lost 6 bases. This CDR3 is built from 15 residues. Full variable domain (outside the CDR3, taken from reference TRBV7-3 and TRBJ2-1): GAGVSQTPSNKVTEKGKYVELRCDPISGHTALYWYRQSLGQGPEFLIYFQGTGAADDSGLPNDRFFAVRPEGSVSTLKIQRTERGDSAVYLCASSSLAGGPNEQFFGPGTRLTVL.